The 19 T cell receptor beta chains in this list originate from one sample, sequenced in a study of cytomegalovirus exposure and HLA in healthy donors. Assay: immunoSEQ multiplex PCR; the TCRdb copy retains only in-frame clones and omits some. Seen here are tens of thousands of clones, 80% to 90% observed once, and the top ten hold about 4.1%. The specimen sequenced was PBMCs. These receptors were collected from a woman younger than 35 in good health and CMV-seropositive.

The chain is built from TRBV6-5 and TRBJ2-1, with a possible D match to TRBD2 (7 bases). The CDR3 contains 13 residues. Per the germline V gene, CDR1 is MNHEY and CDR2 is SVGAGI. V was trimmed by 0 bases and J by 9 bases, leaving 9 bases between them. The DNA for the CDR3 is TGTGCCAGCAGTTACTCCCGGGGGGCTGAGCAGTTCTTC. This sequence encodes CASSYSRGAEQFF.

V and J are TRBV6-1 and TRBJ2-3; TRBD2 agrees at 13 bases. The CDR3 runs 15 residues. Germline V lookup: CDR1 MNHNS, CDR2 SASEGT. V shed 6 bases, J shed 5 bases, and the junction held 5 bases outside the gene matches. The DNA of the CDR3 is TGTGCCAGCAGACCGGGACTAGCGGGGCTAGATACGCAGTATTTT. It yields the protein CASRPGLAGLDTQYF.

The chain uses TRBV7-6 and TRBJ2-2; D possibly corresponds to TRBD1 (6 bases). Germline lookup yields CDR1 SGHVS and CDR2 FNYEAQ. This CDR3 region has 16 residues. V was clipped by 4 bases and J by 6 bases, with 18 bases between them. The CDR3: CASSSSRDTTAGELFF. CDR3 in DNA: TGTGCCAGCAGCTCGTCCCGGGACACTACGGCCGGGGAGCTGTTTTTT.

The chain combines TRBV7-2 with TRBJ2-2; the D gene is possibly TRBD2 (5 bases). The germline V gene encodes CDR1 SGHTA and CDR2 FQGNSA. V was clipped by 4 bases and J by 1 base, with 10 bases between them. This CDR3 comprises 15 residues. As DNA, the CDR3 is TGTGCCAGCAGCTCAAGCGGACTGAACACCGGGGAGCTGTTTTTT. Encoded protein: CASSSSGLNTGELFF.

The V gene is TRBV27, the J gene TRBJ2-7, with 7 bases lining up with TRBD1. J lost 4 bases, V lost 5 bases, and 11 bases had no gene match. CDR3 length: 15 amino acids. Germline V lookup: CDR1 MNHEY, CDR2 SMNVEV (reference sequence). CDR3 sequence (DNA): TGTGCCAGCAGTCCAGAGACAGGGAACTTTTACGAGCAGTACTTC. The encoded protein is CASSPETGNFYEQYF.

The chain is built from TRBV9 and TRBJ1-3; D is unresolved. Germline-derived CDR1 and CDR2 are SGDLS and YYNGEE. The CDR3 spans 15 residues. Between the trimmed V and J ends, which lost 1 base and 3 bases, there was a span of 11 bases. The CDR3 protein is CASSVSGIDGNTIYF. CDR3 DNA: TGTGCCAGCAGCGTATCAGGAATAGATGGAAACACCATATATTTT.

The chain combines TRBV30 with TRBJ2-2; TRBD1 matches at 8 bases. Germline lookup yields CDR1 GTSNPN and CDR2 SVGIG (reference sequence). This CDR3 spans 13 amino acids. The CDR3, as DNA: TGTGCTATCCGGACAGGGTACACCGGGGAGCTGTTTTTT. This sequence encodes CAIRTGYTGELFF.

J is TRBJ2-1 and V is TRBV29-1; D perhaps matches TRBD1 (6 bases). CDR3 size: 10 residues. Germline CDR1 SQVTM, CDR2 ANQGSEA. With 4 bases removed from V and 16 bases from J, the gap between germline ends came to 14 bases. The DNA of the CDR3 is TGCAGCGTTGTTCAGGGGATTTTCTTCTTC. It translates to CSVVQGIFFF.

The genes are TRBV7-9 and TRBJ2-1; 11 bases line up with TRBD2. The CDR3 length is 13 residues. Germline V gene sequence: CDR1 SEHNR, CDR2 FQNEAQ (reference sequence). V was clipped by 10 bases and J by 6 bases; unmatched bases: 5. The CDR3 here is CAILAGGGNEQFF. Written as DNA, the CDR3 is TGTGCCATCTTAGCGGGAGGGGGCAATGAGCAGTTCTTC. The full variable domain, completed using reference TRBV7-9 and TRBJ2-1, is DTGVSQNPRHKITKRGQNVTFRCDPISEHNRLYWYRQTLGQGPEFLTYFQNEAQLEKSRLLSDRFSAERPKGSFSTLEIQRTEQGDSAMYLCAILAGGGNEQFFGPGTRLTVL.

The V call is TRBV7-2, the J call TRBJ2-7; 8 positions match TRBD2. The CDR3 runs to 15 residues. The V gene's germline CDR1 is SGHTA and CDR2 FQGNSA. V lost 4 bases and J lost 6; bases outside the gene matches: 11. The CDR3 bases are TGTGCCAGCAGCTCAAACTTAGCGGGGAGAGGCGAGCAGTACTTC. Translating it yields CASSSNLAGRGEQYF.

The chain joins TRBV5-4 to TRBJ1-5; D might be TRBD1 (5 bases). Germline CDR1 SGHNT, CDR2 YYREEE (reference sequence). V lost 5 bases, J lost 10 bases, and 16 bases lay in between. This CDR3 has 13 amino acids. DNA for the CDR3: TGTGCCAGCAGTTACGACCGGGGGGGACCCCAGCATTTT. Its translation: CASSYDRGGPQHF.

The V and J genes are TRBV5-1 and TRBJ2-1, with 8 bases that match TRBD1. With 3 bases clipped from V and 3 bases from J, the junction kept 5 bases outside the gene matches. The V gene's germline CDR1 is SGHRS and CDR2 YFSETQ. CDR3 length equals 15 residues. In DNA form, the CDR3 reads TGCGCCAGCAGCTCCCCTGGACAGGGCTACAATGAGCAGTTCTTC. As protein: CASSSPGQGYNEQFF.

This chain links TRBV19 with TRBJ2-3; 8 nucleotides agree with TRBD1. J was trimmed by 3 bases and V by 4 bases; bases with no gene match: 9. The CDR3 spans 16 residues. Looked up from germline, CDR1 is LNHDA and CDR2 is SQIVND (reference sequence). The CDR3 region has the DNA TGTGCCAGTAGTACGGACAGGGTTTATCCAACAGATACGCAGTATTTT. Translation gives CASSTDRVYPTDTQYF.

This rearrangement joins TRBV7-3 to TRBJ2-5; perhaps TRBD1 as D (6 bases). Germline CDR1 is SGHTA and CDR2 is FQGTGA. The CDR3 is 16 amino acids. Trimming cost V 1 base and J 1 base, with 13 bases left between them. The CDR3 DNA reads TGTGCCAGCAGCTTAAACCAACAGGGAATCCAAGAGACCCAGTACTTC. Amino acid sequence: CASSLNQQGIQETQYF. The variable domain in full, with the rest retrieved from reference TRBV7-3 and TRBJ2-5, is GAGVSQTPSNKVTEKGKYVELRCDPISGHTALYWYRQSLGQGPEFLIYFQGTGAADDSGLPNDRFFAVRPEGSVSTLKIQRTERGDSAVYLCASSLNQQGIQETQYFGPGTRLLVL.

The chain has TRBV15 and TRBJ1-3; 9 nucleotides match TRBD1. The CDR3 runs 16 residues. Germline values: CDR1 LNHNV, CDR2 YYDKDF (reference sequence). The V gene end was trimmed by 4 bases and the J gene end by 0 bases; junction bases not matched to a gene: 4. The CDR3 spells CATSMGQGYSGNTIYF. The CDR3 nucleotides are TGTGCCACCAGCATGGGACAGGGATACTCTGGAAACACCATATATTTT. Full variable domain (rest looked up from reference TRBV15 and TRBJ1-3): DAMVIQNPRYQVTQFGKPVTLSCSQTLNHNVMYWYQQKSSQAPKLLFHYYDKDFNNEADTPDNFQSRRPNTSFCFLDIRSPGLGDTAMYLCATSMGQGYSGNTIYFGEGSWLTVV.

The rearrangement joins TRBV14 to TRBJ2-5; D may be TRBD2 (5 bases). CDR3 length: 14 amino acids. Germline CDR1 reads SGHDN; CDR2 reads FVKESK. The V gene lost 4 bases and the J gene lost 5 bases, with 14 bases spanning the gap. The chain's CDR3 is CASSRRGSGETQYF. DNA for the CDR3: TGTGCCAGCAGCCGTAGAGGGAGTGGGGAGACCCAGTACTTC.

The chain uses TRBV10-2 and TRBJ1-4; 10 bases fit TRBD1. This CDR3 has 13 residues. V was clipped by 10 bases and J by 7 bases; unmatched bases: 6. The germline CDR1 and CDR2 sequences are WSHSY and SAAADI. The CDR3 DNA reads as TGCGCCACCAGACAGGGGGCCTTTGAAAAACTGTTTTTT. Encoded protein: CATRQGAFEKLFF.

The chain employs TRBV7-6 and TRBJ2-7, with 8 nucleotides matching TRBD1. CDR3 length: 15 residues. After removal of 2 bases from V and 0 bases from J, the junction contained 3 bases not matched to a gene. Germline CDR1 is SGHVS and CDR2 is FNYEAQ. As DNA, the CDR3 is TGTGCCAGCAGCTTAATGACAGGGGCCTCCTACGAGCAGTACTTC. It yields the protein CASSLMTGASYEQYF.

CDR3 sequence reads: CASSARESSYEQYF. CDR3 in DNA: TGTGCCAGCAGTGCACGGGAGAGCTCCTACGAGCAGTACTTC. The chain is built from TRBV2 and TRBJ2-7, with a possible D match to TRBD2 (6 bases). The CDR3 loop spans 14 amino acids. Per the germline V gene, CDR1 is SNHLY and CDR2 is FYNNEI. Trimming cost V 4 bases and J 0 bases, with 10 bases left between them.